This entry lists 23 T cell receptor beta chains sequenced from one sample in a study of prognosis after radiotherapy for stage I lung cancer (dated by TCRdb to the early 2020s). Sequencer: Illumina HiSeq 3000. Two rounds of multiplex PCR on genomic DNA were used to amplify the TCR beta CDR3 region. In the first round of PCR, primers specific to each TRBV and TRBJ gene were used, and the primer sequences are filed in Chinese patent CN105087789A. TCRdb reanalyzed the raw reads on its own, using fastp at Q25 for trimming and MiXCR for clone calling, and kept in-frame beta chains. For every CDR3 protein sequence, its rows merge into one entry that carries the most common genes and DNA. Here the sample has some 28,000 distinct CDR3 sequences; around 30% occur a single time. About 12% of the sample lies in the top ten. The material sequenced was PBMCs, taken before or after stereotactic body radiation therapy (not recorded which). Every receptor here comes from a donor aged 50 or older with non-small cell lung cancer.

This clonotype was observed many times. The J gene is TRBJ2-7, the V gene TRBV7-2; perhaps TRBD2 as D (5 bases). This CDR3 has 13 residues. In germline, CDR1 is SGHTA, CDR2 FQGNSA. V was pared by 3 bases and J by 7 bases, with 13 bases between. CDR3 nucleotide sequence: TGTGCCAGCAGCTTCGGGGTCAGTCGGGAGCAGTACTTC. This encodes CASSFGVSREQYF. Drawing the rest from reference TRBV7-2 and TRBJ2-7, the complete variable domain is GAGVSQSPSNKVTEKGKDVELRCDPISGHTALYWYRQSLGQGLEFLIYFQGNSAPDKSGLPSDRFSAERTGGSVSTLTIQRTQQEDSAVYLCASSFGVSREQYFGPGTRLTVT.

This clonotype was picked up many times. The DNA of the CDR3 is TGTGCCAGCACTTTGACAGGGAGTCCCGAGCAGTACTTC. It yields the protein CASTLTGSPEQYF. The chain has TRBV28 and TRBJ2-7; 7 positions match TRBD1. After removal of 7 bases from V and 6 bases from J, the junction contained 9 bases not matched to a gene. Germline CDR1 and CDR2: MDHEN and SYDVKM. The CDR3 totals 13 residues. The full variable domain, completed using reference TRBV28 and TRBJ2-7, is DVKVTQSSRYLVKRTGEKVFLECVQDMDHENMFWYRQDPGLGLRLIYFSYDVKMKEKGDIPEGYSVSREKKERFSLILESASTNQTSMYLCASTLTGSPEQYFGPGTRLTVT.

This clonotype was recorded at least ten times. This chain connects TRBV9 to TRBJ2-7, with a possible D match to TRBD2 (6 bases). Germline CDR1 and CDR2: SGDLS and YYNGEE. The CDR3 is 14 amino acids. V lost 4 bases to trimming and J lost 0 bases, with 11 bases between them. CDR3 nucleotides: TGTGCCAGCAGCCCCCGTAGCGGCTCCTACGAGCAGTACTTC. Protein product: CASSPRSGSYEQYF.

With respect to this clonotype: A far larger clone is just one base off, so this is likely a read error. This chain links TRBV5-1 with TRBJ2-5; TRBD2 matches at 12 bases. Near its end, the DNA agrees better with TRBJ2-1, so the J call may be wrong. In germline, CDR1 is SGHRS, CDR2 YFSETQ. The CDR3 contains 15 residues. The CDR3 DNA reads TGCGCCAGCAGCTTATCACTAGCGGGGGGCGATGAGCAGTTCTTC. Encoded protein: CASSLSLAGGDEQFF.

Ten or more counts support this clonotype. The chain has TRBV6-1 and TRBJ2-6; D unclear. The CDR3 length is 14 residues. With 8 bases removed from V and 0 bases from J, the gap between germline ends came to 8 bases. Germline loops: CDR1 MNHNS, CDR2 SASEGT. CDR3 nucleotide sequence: TGTGCCAGCGCGTCATACTCTGGGGCCAACGTCCTGACTTTC. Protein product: CASASYSGANVLTF.

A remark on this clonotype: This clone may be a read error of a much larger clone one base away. The chain's CDR3 is CVSSPGTTQETQYF. The CDR3 nucleotides read TGTGTCAGCTCACCGGGGACGACCCAAGAGACCCAGTACTTC. V gene TRBV18 combines with J gene TRBJ2-5; D assignment may be TRBD1 or TRBD2 (5 bases each). The CDR3 consists of 14 residues. Per the germline V gene, CDR1 is KGHSH and CDR2 is LQKENI.

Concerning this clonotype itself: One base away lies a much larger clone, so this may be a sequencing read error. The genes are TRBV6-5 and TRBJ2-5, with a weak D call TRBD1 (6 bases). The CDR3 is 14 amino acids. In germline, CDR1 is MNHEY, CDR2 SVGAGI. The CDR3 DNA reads TGTGCCAGCAGTTTGACAGGCTACCAAGAGACCAAGTACTTC. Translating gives CASSLTGYQETKYF.

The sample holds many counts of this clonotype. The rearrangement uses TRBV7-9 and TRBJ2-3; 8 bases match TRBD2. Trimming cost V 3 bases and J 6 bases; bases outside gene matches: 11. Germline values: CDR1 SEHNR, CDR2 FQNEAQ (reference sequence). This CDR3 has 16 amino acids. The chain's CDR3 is CASSFRLSGSADTQYF. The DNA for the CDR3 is TGTGCCAGCAGCTTTCGACTGAGCGGGAGTGCGGATACGCAGTATTTT. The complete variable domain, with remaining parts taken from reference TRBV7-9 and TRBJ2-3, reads DTGVSQNPRHKITKRGQNVTFRCDPISEHNRLYWYRQTLGQGPEFLTYFQNEAQLEKSRLLSDRFSAERPKGSFSTLEIQRTEQGDSAMYLCASSFRLSGSADTQYFGPGTRLTVL.

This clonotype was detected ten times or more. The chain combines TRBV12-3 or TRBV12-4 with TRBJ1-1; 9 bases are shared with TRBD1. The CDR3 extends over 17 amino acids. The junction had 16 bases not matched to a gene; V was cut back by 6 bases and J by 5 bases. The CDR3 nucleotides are TGTGCCAGCAGAGTCATCGGAACAACAGGGGGCCGTACTGAAGCTTTCTTT. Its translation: CASRVIGTTGGRTEAFF.

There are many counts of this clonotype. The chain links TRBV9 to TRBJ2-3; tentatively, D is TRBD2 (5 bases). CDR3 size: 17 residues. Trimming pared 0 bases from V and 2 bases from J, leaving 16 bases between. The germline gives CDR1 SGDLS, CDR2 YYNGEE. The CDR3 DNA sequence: TGTGCCAGCAGCGTAGATGGCAGCGGATCTTACACAGATACGCAGTATTTT. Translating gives CASSVDGSGSYTDTQYF. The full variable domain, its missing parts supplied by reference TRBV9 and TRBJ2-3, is DSGVTQTPKHLITATGQRVTLRCSPRSGDLSVYWYQQSLDQGLQFLIQYYNGEERAKGNILERFSAQQFPDLHSELNLSSLELGDSALYFCASSVDGSGSYTDTQYFGPGTRLTVL.

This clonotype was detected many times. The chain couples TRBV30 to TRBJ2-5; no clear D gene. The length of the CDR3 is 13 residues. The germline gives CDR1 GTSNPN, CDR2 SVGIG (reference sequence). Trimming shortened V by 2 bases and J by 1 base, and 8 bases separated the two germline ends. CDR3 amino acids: CAWSTGLQETQYF. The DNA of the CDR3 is TGTGCCTGGAGTACGGGCCTCCAAGAGACCCAGTACTTC.

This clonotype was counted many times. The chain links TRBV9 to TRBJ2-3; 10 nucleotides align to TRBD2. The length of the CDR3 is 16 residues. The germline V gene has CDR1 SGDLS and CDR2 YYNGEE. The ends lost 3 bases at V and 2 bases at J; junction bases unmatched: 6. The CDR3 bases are TGTGCCAGCAGCGAAAGCGGGGGGGCTATCACAGATACGCAGTATTTT. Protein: CASSESGGAITDTQYF. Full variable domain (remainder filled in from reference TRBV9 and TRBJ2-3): DSGVTQTPKHLITATGQRVTLRCSPRSGDLSVYWYQQSLDQGLQFLIQYYNGEERAKGNILERFSAQQFPDLHSELNLSSLELGDSALYFCASSESGGAITDTQYFGPGTRLTVL.

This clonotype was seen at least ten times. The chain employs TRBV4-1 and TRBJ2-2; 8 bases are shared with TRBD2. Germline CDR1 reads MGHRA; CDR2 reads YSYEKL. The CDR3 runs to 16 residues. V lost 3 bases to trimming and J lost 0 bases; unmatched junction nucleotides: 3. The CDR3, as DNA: TGCGCCAGCAGCCATGGACTAGCAGCGAACACCGGGGAGCTGTTTTTT. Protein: CASSHGLAANTGELFF.

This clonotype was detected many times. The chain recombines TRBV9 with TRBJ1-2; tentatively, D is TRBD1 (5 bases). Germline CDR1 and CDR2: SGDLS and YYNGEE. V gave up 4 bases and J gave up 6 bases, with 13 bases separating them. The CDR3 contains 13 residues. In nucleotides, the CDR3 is TGTGCCAGCAGCACCCTCTGGGGGGATGGCTACACCTTC. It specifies CASSTLWGDGYTF.

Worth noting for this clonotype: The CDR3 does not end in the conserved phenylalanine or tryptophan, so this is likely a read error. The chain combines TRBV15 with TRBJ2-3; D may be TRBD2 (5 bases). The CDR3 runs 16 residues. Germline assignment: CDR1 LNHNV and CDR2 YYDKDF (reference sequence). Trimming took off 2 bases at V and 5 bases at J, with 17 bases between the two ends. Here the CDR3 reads CATSRRGIGPEDTQYI. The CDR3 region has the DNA TGTGCCACCAGCAGACGGGGTATAGGCCCCGAAGATACGCAGTATATT.

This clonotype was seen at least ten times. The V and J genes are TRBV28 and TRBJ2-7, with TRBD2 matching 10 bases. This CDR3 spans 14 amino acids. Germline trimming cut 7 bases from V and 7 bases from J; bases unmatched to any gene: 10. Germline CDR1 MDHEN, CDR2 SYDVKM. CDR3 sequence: CASTTGTSVGEQYF. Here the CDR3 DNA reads TGTGCCAGCACAACCGGGACTAGCGTAGGAGAGCAGTACTTC.

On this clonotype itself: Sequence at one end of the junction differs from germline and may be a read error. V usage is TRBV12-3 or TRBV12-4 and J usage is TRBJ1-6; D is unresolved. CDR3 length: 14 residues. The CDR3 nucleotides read TGTGCCAGCACTCCATTGAAAGGACGATCACACCTCCACTTT. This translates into CASTPLKGRSHLHF.

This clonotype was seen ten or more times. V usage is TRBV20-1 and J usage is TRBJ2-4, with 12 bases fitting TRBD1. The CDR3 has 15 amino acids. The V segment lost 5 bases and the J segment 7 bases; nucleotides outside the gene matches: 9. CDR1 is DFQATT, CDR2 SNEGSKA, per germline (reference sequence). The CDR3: CSAAGTGGGWNIQYF. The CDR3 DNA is TGCAGTGCTGCCGGGACAGGGGGCGGGTGGAACATTCAGTACTTC.

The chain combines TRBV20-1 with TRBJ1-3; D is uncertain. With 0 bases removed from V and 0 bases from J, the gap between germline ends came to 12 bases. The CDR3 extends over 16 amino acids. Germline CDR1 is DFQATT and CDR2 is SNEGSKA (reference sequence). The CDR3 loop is CSARDSRASSGNTIYF. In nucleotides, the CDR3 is TGCAGTGCTAGAGATTCTCGGGCTTCCTCTGGAAACACCATATATTTT.

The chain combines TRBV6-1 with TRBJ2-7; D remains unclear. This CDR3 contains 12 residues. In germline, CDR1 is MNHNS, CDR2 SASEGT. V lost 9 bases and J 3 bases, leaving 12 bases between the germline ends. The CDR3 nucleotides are TGTGCCAGTGACCGTCAGCTCTACGAGCAGTACTTC. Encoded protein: CASDRQLYEQYF.

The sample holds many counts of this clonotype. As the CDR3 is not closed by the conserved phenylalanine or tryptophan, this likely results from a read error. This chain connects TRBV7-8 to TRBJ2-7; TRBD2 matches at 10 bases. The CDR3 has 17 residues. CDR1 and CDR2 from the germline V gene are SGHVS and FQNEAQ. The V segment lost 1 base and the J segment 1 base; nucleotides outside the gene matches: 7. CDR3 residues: CASSLDVASGRSYEQYL. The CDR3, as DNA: TGTGCCAGCAGCTTAGACGTAGCTAGCGGGAGATCCTACGAGCAGTACCTC.

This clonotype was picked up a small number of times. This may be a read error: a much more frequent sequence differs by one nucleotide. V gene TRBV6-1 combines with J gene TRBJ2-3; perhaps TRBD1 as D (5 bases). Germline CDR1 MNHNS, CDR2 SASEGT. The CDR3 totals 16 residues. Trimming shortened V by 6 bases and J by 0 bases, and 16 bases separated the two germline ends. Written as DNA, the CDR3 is TGTGCCAGCAGCCTGCTTCTGACAGTTAGCACAGATACGCAGTATTTT. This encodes CASSLLLTVSTDTQYF.

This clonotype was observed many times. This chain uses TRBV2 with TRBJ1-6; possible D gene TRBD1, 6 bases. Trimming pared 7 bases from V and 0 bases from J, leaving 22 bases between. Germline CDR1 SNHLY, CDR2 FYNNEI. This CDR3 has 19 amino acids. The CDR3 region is CASTFRREGDSSYNSPLHF. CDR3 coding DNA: TGTGCCAGCACCTTCCGGAGAGAGGGGGATAGCTCCTATAATTCACCCCTCCACTTT.